Each of the 8 T cell receptor beta chains below was sequenced from the same sample in a study of blood T cell repertoires in COVID-19. TCRdb's table, derived via immunoSEQ multiplex PCR, lists solely in-frame clones and lacks some. The sample lists under 250,000 clones; 65% to 85% were seen once. The sequenced material came from peripheral blood. These receptors were collected from a man between 35 and 55 years old with active or convalescent COVID-19.

The gene calls are TRBV7-2 and TRBJ2-3, with TRBD2 matching 12 bases. The CDR3 extends over 15 amino acids. The germline V gene encodes CDR1 SGHTA and CDR2 FQGNSA. The V and J ends lost 8 bases and 0 bases, in that order; junction bases with no gene match: 3. DNA for the CDR3: TGTGCCAGCCGACTAGCGGGGGTGAGCACAGATACGCAGTATTTT. Amino acids: CASRLAGVSTDTQYF.

The J gene is TRBJ1-1, the V gene TRBV10-3; perhaps TRBD1 as D (6 bases). CDR1 ENHRY and CDR2 SYGVKD come from the germline V gene. The CDR3 loop spans 13 amino acids. V was pared by 5 bases and J by 5 bases, with 12 bases between. CDR3 DNA sequence: TGTGCCATCAGTTTCCAGGGGAGTACTGAAGCTTTCTTT. Encoded protein: CAISFQGSTEAFF.

The chain combines TRBV2 with TRBJ1-5; the D is unclear. The CDR3 loop spans 15 amino acids. V was clipped by 10 bases and J by 0 bases, with 16 bases between them. CDR1 is SNHLY and CDR2 is FYNNEI in the germline V gene. The CDR3 spells CATSGSGYSNQPQHF. The CDR3 DNA sequence: TGTGCCACCTCCGGGAGTGGCTATAGCAATCAGCCCCAGCATTTT.

This clone came up once. The CDR3 nucleotides read TGTGCCAGCAGCCAAGTTCTAGGGGTAGACTATGGCTACACCTTC. Translated: CASSQVLGVDYGYTF. The chain recombines TRBV3-1 (or the pseudogene TRBV3-2) with TRBJ1-2; D possibly corresponds to TRBD1 (5 bases). V lost 1 base to trimming and J lost 3 bases, with 12 bases between them. This CDR3 contains 15 residues. Per the germline V gene, CDR1 is LGHDT and CDR2 is YNNKEL (reference sequence).

The chain has TRBV20-1 and TRBJ2-1, with 12 bases matching TRBD2. This CDR3 has 11 residues. V lost 6 bases to trimming and J lost 13 bases; unmatched junction nucleotides: 4. The V gene's germline CDR1 is DFQATT and CDR2 SNEGSKA (reference sequence). CDR3 sequence (DNA): TGCAGTGCACAGGGACTAGCGGGTCAGTTCTTC. Its protein is CSAQGLAGQFF.

J is TRBJ2-3 and V is TRBV11-3; 8 nucleotides match TRBD2. The V segment lost 3 bases and the J segment 6 bases; nucleotides outside the gene matches: 8. The CDR3 is made up of 15 amino acids. Germline CDR1 reads SGHNT; CDR2 reads YENEEA. The CDR3 DNA reads TGTGCCAGCAGCTTTTGGCGGGAGGAGGAGGATACGCAGTATTTT. Protein product: CASSFWREEEDTQYF.

The chain uses TRBV30 and TRBJ2-7, with TRBD1 matching over 11 bases. V lost 5 bases to trimming and J lost 6 bases; unmatched junction nucleotides: 6. Germline V lookup: CDR1 GTSNPN, CDR2 SVGIG (reference sequence). CDR3 length: 13 amino acids. The CDR3 spells CAWGTGGTSEQYF. DNA for the CDR3: TGTGCCTGGGGGACAGGGGGAACTAGCGAGCAGTACTTC.

V and J are TRBV6-5 and TRBJ1-6, with 7 bases identical to TRBD1. This CDR3 spans 15 amino acids. Germline values: CDR1 MNHEY, CDR2 SVGAGI. V lost 2 bases, J lost 6 bases, and 4 bases stayed unmatched. The DNA of the CDR3 is TGTGCCAGCAGTTACCTCGACAGGGCTAATTCACCCCTCCACTTT. This sequence encodes CASSYLDRANSPLHF.